A single sample is the source of the 5 T cell receptor beta chains below, sequenced in a study of graft-versus-host responses after intestinal transplantation. These receptors have no known antigen. Only in-frame clones appear in the TCRdb table, and some are missing; sequencing was by immunoSEQ multiplex PCR. The profile shows 80,000 to 100,000 clones, approximately 90% of them singletons. Source: unstimulated CD8+ T cells sorted from spleen or lymph node cells, taken before transplant. The receptors stem from a human donor who was the organ donor for an intestinal transplant.

The V call is TRBV30, the J call TRBJ2-2, with 8 nucleotides matching TRBD2. The germline gives CDR1 GTSNPN, CDR2 SVGIG (reference sequence). The CDR3 consists of 11 residues. The CDR3 sequence: CAREVTGELFF. In DNA, the CDR3 is TGTGCGCGGGAGGTCACCGGGGAGCTGTTTTTT.

This clone was observed a single time. The chain uses TRBV5-1 and TRBJ1-2; possibly TRBD1 for D (6 bases). CDR1 and CDR2 (germline): SGHRS, YFSETQ. V lost 2 bases, J lost 8 bases, and 13 bases lay in between. The CDR3 sequence is 13 residues long. DNA of the CDR3: TGCGCCAGCAGCTTAGGGGGACCAACGGGCTACACCTTC. It encodes CASSLGGPTGYTF.

The chain has TRBV7-3 and TRBJ2-5; D is possibly TRBD2 (6 bases). With 6 bases removed from V and 5 bases from J, the gap between germline ends came to 16 bases. Germline values: CDR1 SGHTA, CDR2 FQGTGA. CDR3 length equals 14 residues. The DNA for the CDR3 is TGTGCCAGCAGATTGACCGGGGGAGGCGAGACCCAGTACTTC. Protein: CASRLTGGGETQYF.

This sequence joins TRBV10-2 and TRBJ2-5; D not resolved. The germline gives CDR1 WSHSY, CDR2 SAAADI. The CDR3 runs to 11 residues. V dropped 7 bases and J dropped 7 bases, with 10 bases sitting between them. CDR3 in amino acids: CASIHRGTQYF. In DNA, the CDR3 is TGCGCCAGCATTCACCGCGGGACCCAGTACTTC.

The chain recombines TRBV11-3 with TRBJ2-1, with 7 bases fitting TRBD1. The CDR3 extends over 15 amino acids. The germline gives CDR1 SGHNT, CDR2 YENEEA. V shed 1 base and J 6 bases; nucleotides not matched to a gene: 6. CDR3 sequence reads: CASSLADSGGNEQFF. As DNA, the CDR3 is TGTGCCAGCAGCTTAGCGGACTCAGGGGGCAATGAGCAGTTCTTC.